The clone carrying this T cell receptor beta chain has a count of ten or more. Antigen specificity is unknown. Individual cDNA molecules received unique molecular identifiers. TCRdb itself ran the 5' RACE reads through MiXCR, one entry per CDR3 protein. The sample consists of approximately 42,000 distinct CDR3 sequences, less than 7% of them appearing once. The sample belongs to a study of early T cells in non-severe SARS-CoV-2 infection. Study-level information: RNA in bulk from unsorted whole blood was sequenced, and chains were unpaired. Study-level findings and limits: In VDJdb matching, anti-spike CD8 responses were favored while private and CD4 specificities went missing.

CDR3 length equals 17 residues. This receptor was taken from an adult who was a healthcare worker with PCR-confirmed SARS-CoV-2 infection or an uninfected control (not recorded which). The V gene is TRBV1, the J gene TRBJ2-7; the D call TRBD1 from the table was never checked on the DNA. TRBV1 constitutes a pseudogene. The sequencing sample was made of whole blood. The CDR3 reads CTSSQESGNRGLHEQYF. CDR3 nucleotide sequence: TGCACCAGCAGCCAAGAGTCGGGTAACAGGGGACTCCACGAGCAGTACTTC.